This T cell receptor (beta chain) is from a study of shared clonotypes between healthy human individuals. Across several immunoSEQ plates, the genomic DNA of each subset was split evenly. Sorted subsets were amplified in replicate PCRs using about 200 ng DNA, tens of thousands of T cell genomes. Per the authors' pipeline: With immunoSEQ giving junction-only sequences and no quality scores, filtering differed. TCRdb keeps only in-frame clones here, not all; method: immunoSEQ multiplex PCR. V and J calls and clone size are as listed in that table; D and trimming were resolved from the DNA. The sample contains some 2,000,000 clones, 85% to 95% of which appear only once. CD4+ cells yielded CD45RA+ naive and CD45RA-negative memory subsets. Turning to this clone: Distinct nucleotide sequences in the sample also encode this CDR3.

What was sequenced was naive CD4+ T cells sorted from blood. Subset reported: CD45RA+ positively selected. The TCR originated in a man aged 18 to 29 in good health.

DNA of the CDR3: TGTGCCAGCTCACCACTGGAAAGCTACGAGCAGTACTTC. It codes for CASSPLESYEQYF. The rearrangement uses TRBV18 and TRBJ2-7, with D uncertain. Per germline, CDR1 KGHSH and CDR2 LQKENI. The V end was cut by 1 base, the J end by 3 bases, with 7 bases between. The CDR3 length is 13 residues. The complete variable domain, with remaining parts taken from reference TRBV18 and TRBJ2-7, reads NAGVMQNPRHLVRRRGQEARLRCSPMKGHSHVYWYRQLPEEGLKFMVYLQKENIIDESGMPKERFSAEFPKEGPSILRIQQVVRGDSAAYFCASSPLESYEQYFGPGTRLTVT.